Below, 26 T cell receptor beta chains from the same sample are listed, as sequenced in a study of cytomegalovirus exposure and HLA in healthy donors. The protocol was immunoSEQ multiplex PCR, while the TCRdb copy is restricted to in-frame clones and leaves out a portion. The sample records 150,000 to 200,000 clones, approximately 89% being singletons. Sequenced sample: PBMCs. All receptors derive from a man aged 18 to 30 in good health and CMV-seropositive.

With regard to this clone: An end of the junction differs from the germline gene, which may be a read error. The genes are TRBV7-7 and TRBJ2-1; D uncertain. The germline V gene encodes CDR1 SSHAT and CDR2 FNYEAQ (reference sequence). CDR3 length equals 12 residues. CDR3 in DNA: TGTGCTAGCAGCCCTGACGGGAATGAGCAGTTCTTC. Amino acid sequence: CASSPDGNEQFF.

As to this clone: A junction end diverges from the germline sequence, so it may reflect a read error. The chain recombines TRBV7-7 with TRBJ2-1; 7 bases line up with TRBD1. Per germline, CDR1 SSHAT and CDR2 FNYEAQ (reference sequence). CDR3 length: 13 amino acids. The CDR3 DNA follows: TGTGCTAGCAGCGAAGACAGGGAGAATGAGCAGTTCTTC. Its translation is CASSEDRENEQFF.

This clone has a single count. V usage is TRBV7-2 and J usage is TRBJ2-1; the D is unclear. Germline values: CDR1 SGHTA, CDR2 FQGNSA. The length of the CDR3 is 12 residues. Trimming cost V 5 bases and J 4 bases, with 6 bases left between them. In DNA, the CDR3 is TGTGCCAGCAGCACTTTTTACAATGAGCAGTTCTTC. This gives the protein CASSTFYNEQFF.

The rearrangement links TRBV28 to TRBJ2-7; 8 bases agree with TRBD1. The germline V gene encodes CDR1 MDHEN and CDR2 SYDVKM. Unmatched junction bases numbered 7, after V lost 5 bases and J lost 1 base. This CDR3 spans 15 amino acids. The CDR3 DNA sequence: TGTGCCAGCAGTACCTCCGGGACAGGTTCCTACGAGCAGTACTTC. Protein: CASSTSGTGSYEQYF.

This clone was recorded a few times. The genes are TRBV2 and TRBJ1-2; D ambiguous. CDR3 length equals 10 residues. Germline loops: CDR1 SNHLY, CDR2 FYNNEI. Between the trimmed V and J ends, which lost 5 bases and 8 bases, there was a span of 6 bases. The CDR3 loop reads CASSYNGYTF. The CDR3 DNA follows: TGTGCCAGCAGTTACAACGGCTACACCTTC.

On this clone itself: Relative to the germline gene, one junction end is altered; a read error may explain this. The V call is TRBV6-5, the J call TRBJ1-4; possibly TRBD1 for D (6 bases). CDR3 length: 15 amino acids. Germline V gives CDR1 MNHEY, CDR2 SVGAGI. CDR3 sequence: CASSYSAFPPGVTVF. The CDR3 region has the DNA TGTGCCAGCAGTTACTCCGCCTTCCCTCCAGGGGTAACGGTTTTT.

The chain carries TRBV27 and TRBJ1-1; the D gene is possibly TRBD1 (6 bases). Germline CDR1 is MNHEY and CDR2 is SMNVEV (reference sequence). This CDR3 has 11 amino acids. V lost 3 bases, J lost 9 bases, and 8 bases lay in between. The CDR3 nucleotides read TGTGCCAGCAGTTTCAGGGGACAAGCTTTCTTT. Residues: CASSFRGQAFF.

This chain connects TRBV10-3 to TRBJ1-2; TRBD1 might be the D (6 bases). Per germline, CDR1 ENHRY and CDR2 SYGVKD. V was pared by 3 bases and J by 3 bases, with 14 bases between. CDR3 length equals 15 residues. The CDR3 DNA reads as TGTGCCATCAGTGATGAGCGGGGGCGCGACTATGGCTACACCTTC. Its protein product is CAISDERGRDYGYTF.

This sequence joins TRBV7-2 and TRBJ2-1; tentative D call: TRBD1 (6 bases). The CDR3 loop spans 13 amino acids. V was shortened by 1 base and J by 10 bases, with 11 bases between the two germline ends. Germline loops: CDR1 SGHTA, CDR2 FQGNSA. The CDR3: CASSLVQGSEQFF. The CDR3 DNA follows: TGTGCCAGCAGCTTAGTACAGGGCAGCGAGCAGTTCTTC.

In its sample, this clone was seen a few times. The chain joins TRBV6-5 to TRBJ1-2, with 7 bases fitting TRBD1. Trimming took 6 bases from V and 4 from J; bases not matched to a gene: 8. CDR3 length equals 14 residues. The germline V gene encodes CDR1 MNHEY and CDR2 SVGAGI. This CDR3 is CASSPRGGTYGYTF. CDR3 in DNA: TGTGCCAGCAGCCCAAGAGGGGGCACCTATGGCTACACCTTC.

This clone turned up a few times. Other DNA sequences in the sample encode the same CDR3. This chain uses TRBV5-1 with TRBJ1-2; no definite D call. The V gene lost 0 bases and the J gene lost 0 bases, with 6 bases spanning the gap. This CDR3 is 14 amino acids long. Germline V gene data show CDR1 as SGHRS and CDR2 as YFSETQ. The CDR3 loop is CASSLGATNYGYTF. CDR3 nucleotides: TGCGCCAGCAGCTTGGGGGCGACTAACTATGGCTACACCTTC.

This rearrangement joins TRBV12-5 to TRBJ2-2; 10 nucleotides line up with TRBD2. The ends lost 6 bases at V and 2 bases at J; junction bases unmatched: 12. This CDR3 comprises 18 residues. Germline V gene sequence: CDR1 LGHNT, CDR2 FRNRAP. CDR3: CASGPPITSGDNTGELFF. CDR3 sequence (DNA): TGTGCTAGTGGCCCCCCCATAACTAGCGGGGACAACACCGGGGAGCTGTTTTTT.

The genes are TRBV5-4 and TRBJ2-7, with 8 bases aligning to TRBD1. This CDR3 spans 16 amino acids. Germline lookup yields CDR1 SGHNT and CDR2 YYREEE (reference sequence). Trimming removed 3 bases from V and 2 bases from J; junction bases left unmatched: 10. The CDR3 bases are TGTGCCAGCAGCTCAGACCCGACAGGGGCCGCCTACGAGCAGTACTTC. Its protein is CASSSDPTGAAYEQYF.

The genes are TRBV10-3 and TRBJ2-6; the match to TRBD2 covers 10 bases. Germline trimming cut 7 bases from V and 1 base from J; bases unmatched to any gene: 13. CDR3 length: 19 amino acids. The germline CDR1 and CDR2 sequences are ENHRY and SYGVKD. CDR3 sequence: CAITWTLAGGRSGANVLTF. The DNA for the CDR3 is TGTGCCATCACCTGGACTTTAGCGGGGGGTAGATCTGGGGCCAACGTCCTGACTTTC.

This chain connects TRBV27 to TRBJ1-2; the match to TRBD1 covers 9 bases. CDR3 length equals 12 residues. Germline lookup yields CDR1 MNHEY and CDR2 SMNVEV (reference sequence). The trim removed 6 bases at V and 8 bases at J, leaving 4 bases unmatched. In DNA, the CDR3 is TGTGCCAGCAGCGGACAGGGGAACGGCTACACCTTC. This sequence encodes CASSGQGNGYTF.

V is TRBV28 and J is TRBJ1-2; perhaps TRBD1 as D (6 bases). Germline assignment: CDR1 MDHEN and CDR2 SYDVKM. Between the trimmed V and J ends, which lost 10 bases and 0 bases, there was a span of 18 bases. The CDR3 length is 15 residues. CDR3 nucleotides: TGTGCCACACACAGGGTATGGTCGGCTAACTATGGCTACACCTTC. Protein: CATHRVWSANYGYTF.

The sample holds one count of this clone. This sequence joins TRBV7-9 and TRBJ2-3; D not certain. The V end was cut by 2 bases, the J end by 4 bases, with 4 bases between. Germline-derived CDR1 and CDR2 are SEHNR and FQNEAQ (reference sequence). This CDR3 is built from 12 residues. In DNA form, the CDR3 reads TGTGCCAGCAGCTTATTATCAGATACGCAGTATTTT. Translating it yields CASSLLSDTQYF.

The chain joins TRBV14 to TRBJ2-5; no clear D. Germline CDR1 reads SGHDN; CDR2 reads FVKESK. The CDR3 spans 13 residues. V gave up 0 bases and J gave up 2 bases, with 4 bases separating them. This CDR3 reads CASSQDNQETQYF. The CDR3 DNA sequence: TGTGCCAGCAGCCAAGATAATCAAGAGACCCAGTACTTC. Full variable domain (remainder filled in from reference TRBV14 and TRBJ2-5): EAGVTQFPSHSVIEKGQTVTLRCDPISGHDNLYWYRRVMGKEIKFLLHFVKESKQDESGMPNNRFLAERTGGTYSTLKVQPAELEDSGVYFCASSQDNQETQYFGPGTRLLVL.

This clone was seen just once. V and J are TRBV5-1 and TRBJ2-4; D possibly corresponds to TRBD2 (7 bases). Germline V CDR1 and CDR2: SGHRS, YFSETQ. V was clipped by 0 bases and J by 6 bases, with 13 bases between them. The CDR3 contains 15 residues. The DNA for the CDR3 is TGCGCCAGCAGCTTGGAAGGCGGGGGCGGAAACATTCAGTACTTC. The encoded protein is CASSLEGGGGNIQYF.

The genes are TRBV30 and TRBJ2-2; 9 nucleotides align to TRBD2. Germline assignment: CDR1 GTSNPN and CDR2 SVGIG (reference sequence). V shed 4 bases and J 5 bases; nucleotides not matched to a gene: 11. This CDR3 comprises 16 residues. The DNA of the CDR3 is TGTGCCTGGACCGTAGGGCGGGGGGGGAGTACCGGGGAGCTGTTTTTT. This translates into CAWTVGRGGSTGELFF.

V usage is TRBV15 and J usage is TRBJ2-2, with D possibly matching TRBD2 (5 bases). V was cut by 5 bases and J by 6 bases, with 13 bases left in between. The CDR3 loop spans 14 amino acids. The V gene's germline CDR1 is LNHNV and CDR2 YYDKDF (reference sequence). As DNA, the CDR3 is TGTGCCACCAGCGGAAGAGACGGGGCCGGGGAGCTGTTTTTT. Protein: CATSGRDGAGELFF.

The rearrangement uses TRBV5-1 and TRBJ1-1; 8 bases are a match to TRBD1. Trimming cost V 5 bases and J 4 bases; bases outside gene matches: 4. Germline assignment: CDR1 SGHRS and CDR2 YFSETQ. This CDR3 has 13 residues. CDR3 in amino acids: CASSYTGGTEAFF. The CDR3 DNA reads TGCGCCAGCAGTTACACAGGGGGCACTGAAGCTTTCTTT. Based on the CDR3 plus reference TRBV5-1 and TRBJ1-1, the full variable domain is KAGVTQTPRYLIKTRGQQVTLSCSPISGHRSVSWYQQTPGQGLQFLFEYFSETQRNKGNFPGRFSGRQFSNSRSEMNVSTLELGDSALYLCASSYTGGTEAFFGQGTRLTVV.

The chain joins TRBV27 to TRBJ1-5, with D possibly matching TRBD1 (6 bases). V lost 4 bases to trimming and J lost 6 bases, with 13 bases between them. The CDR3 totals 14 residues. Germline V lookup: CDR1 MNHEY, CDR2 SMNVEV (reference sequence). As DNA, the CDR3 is TGTGCCAGCAGTTCAGGGGCTGGGGTTCAGCCCCAGCATTTT. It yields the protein CASSSGAGVQPQHF.

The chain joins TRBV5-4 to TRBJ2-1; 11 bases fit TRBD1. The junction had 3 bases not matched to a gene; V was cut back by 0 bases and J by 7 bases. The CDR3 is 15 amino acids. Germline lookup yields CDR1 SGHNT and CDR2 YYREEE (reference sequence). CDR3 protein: CASSLGGQGGNEQFF. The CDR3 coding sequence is TGTGCCAGCAGCTTGGGGGGACAGGGGGGGAATGAGCAGTTCTTC.

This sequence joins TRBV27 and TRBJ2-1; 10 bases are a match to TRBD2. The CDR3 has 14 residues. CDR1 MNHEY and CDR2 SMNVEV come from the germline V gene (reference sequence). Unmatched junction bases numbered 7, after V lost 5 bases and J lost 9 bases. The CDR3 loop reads CASSPRTSGVEQFF. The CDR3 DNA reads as TGTGCCAGCAGTCCCCGGACTAGCGGCGTTGAGCAGTTCTTC.

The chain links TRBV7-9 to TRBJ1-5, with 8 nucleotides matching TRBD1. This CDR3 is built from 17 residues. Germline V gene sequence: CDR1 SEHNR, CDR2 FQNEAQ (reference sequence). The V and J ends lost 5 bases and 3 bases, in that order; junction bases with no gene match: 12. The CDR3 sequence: CASSRVGAGGFNQPQHF. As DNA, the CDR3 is TGTGCCAGCAGCCGGGTCGGGGCAGGGGGCTTCAATCAGCCCCAGCATTTT.